This is a list of T cell receptor beta chains from one sample in a study of T cell responses to AZD1222 COVID-19 vaccine. TCRdb's copy holds only in-frame clones and misses some; the assay was immunoSEQ multiplex PCR. The sample has roughly 150,000 clones; approximately 83% are singletons. This material consisted of peripheral blood, taken on day 0 of AZD1222 vaccination. The origin of the receptors is an adult in good health. Each CDR3 is given with its conserved first and last residue. D genes are given only for firm matches. Expanded clones are given a class, and other clones once, few, many or no size at all.

TRBJ1-1,.,TRBV5-4,13,TRBD1,TGTGCCAGCACCATATTGGGACAGGGTGCAACTTTCTTT,CASTILGQGATFF
TRBJ1-5,.,TRBV6-1,17,TRBD1,TGTGCCAGCAGTGGGGACAGGGGGTCGAAAAGCAATCAGCCCCAGCATTTT,CASSGDRGSKSNQPQHF
TRBJ2-3,.,TRBV5-4,15,.,TGTGCCAGCAGCTTCCCAGGGGGGCCGACAGATACGCAGTATTTT,CASSFPGGPTDTQYF
TRBJ2-7,.,TRBV5-1,18,TRBD1,TGCGCCAGCAGCTTGGTAGGGGCCGGGACAGGGGCATTATACGAGCAGTACTTC,CASSLVGAGTGALYEQYF
TRBJ2-3,.,TRBV4-2,17,TRBD2,TGTGCCAGCAGCCCAAGAGACGGGGGGACTAGCACAGATACGCAGTATTTT,CASSPRDGGTSTDTQYF
TRBJ2-3,.,TRBV4-1,15,.,TGCGCCAGCAGCCAAGCTTGGGTGATCACAGATACGCAGTATTTT,CASSQAWVITDTQYF
TRBJ2-7,.,TRBV5-1,15,TRBD2,TGCGCCAGCAGCTTGGGGAGCGGGAGCTTCTACGAGCAGTACTTC,CASSLGSGSFYEQYF
TRBJ2-1,.,TRBV10-1,16,TRBD2,TGCGCCAGCAGTGAGATGGCTAGCGGAGCAGGAAAAGAGCAGTTCTTC,CASSEMASGAGKEQFF
TRBJ2-2,.,TRBV18,16,TRBD1,TGTGCCAGCTCACAAAGACAGGGGGCTACCACCGGGGAGCTGTTTTTT,CASSQRQGATTGELFF
TRBJ1-2,.,TRBV6-5,13,.,TGTGCCAGCAGAACGGGGCAGGGGAACGGCTACACCTTC,CASRTGQGNGYTF
TRBJ2-1,.,TRBV3-1/TRBV3-2,16,TRBD2,TGTGCCAGCAGCCGAGACCGGGACTACCCCTACAATGAGCAGTTCTTC,CASSRDRDYPYNEQFF
TRBJ1-2,once,TRBV19,14,.,TGTGCCAGTAGGGACAGTACGTTGGTCTATGGCTACACCTTC,CASRDSTLVYGYTF
TRBJ1-4,.,TRBV5-1,15,.,TGCGCCAGCAGCCTTTTCCTCGCAACTAATGAAAAACTGTTTTTT,CASSLFLATNEKLFF
TRBJ2-5,once,TRBV30,14,.,TGTGCCTGGAGACGGGCAGGGTCGGCAGAGACCCAGTACTTC,CAWRRAGSAETQYF
TRBJ2-7,.,TRBV6-6,16,.,TGTGCCAGCAGTTACCCCGACAGCGAGATCCCCTACGAGCAGTACTTC,CASSYPDSEIPYEQYF
TRBJ2-2,few,TRBV30,15,TRBD1,TGTGCCTGCCCTTCCAGGACAGGGTCGACCGGGGAGCTGTTTTTT,CACPSRTGSTGELFF
TRBJ2-5,.,TRBV6-5,13,.,TGTGCCAGCAGGTCTAGTGGGTCGGAGACCCAGTACTTC,CASRSSGSETQYF
TRBJ1-5,.,TRBV7-8,13,TRBD1,TGTGCCAGCAGCCCAGGGACAGACCAGCCCCAGCATTTT,CASSPGTDQPQHF
TRBJ1-1,.,TRBV30,13,TRBD1,TGTGCCTGGACCGGGACAGGGTATGCGGAAGCTTTCTTT,CAWTGTGYAEAFF
TRBJ1-1,.,TRBV6-6,14,.,TGTGCCAGCAGGCGGGACGGTTCGATCGCTGAAGCTTTCTTT,CASRRDGSIAEAFF
TRBJ2-1,.,TRBV5-1,14,TRBD1,TGCGCCAGCAGCCCGGGACAGGAAAACAATGAGCAGTTCTTC,CASSPGQENNEQFF
TRBJ2-7,.,TRBV4-1,15,TRBD1,TGCGCCAGCAGCTTTACGTCGACAGGGTTCAACGAGCAGTACTTC,CASSFTSTGFNEQYF
TRBJ2-1,.,TRBV19,17,TRBD1,TGTGCCAGTAGTATATGGGGGCCGGGACAGGGGGCTGCTGAGCAGTTCTTC,CASSIWGPGQGAAEQFF
TRBJ2-1,.,TRBV28,15,TRBD2,TGTGCCAGCAGTTTACGTAGCGGGATCTACAATGAGCAGTTCTTC,CASSLRSGIYNEQFF
TRBJ1-2,once,TRBV5-6,12,.,TGTGCCAGCAGCTTCCCAGGGATCGGCTACACCTTC,CASSFPGIGYTF
TRBJ1-2,.,TRBV4-1,16,TRBD1,TGCGCCAGCAGCCACGCTTACCCCGGGACAGTAAAGGGCTACACCTTC,CASSHAYPGTVKGYTF
TRBJ1-2,.,TRBV2,14,.,TGTGCCAGCAGCCGGGACATGGCATACTATGGCTACACCTTC,CASSRDMAYYGYTF
TRBJ1-1,.,TRBV18,15,.,TGTGCCAGCTCACCAGGGGCAACAGTGAACACTGAAGCTTTCTTT,CASSPGATVNTEAFF
TRBJ2-2,.,TRBV27,15,.,TGTGCCAGCAGTTTATCGCCGGGTGACACCGGGGAGCTGTTTTTT,CASSLSPGDTGELFF
TRBJ1-2,.,TRBV5-4,12,.,TGTGCCAGCAGCTGGCCCATGGAGGGCTACACCTTC,CASSWPMEGYTF
TRBJ2-1,.,TRBV7-9,15,TRBD2,TGTGCCAGCAGACCTACTAGCGGGAGGGGCAATGAGCAGTTCTTC,CASRPTSGRGNEQFF
TRBJ2-7,.,TRBV28,14,.,TGTGCCAGCAGTAGTGGACAGACCACCTACGAGCAGTACTTC,CASSSGQTTYEQYF
TRBJ1-4,.,TRBV6-5,15,.,TGTGCCAGCAGGCTCACCCCTGGAACTAATGAAAAACTGTTTTTT,CASRLTPGTNEKLFF
TRBJ2-1,.,TRBV18,12,.,TGTGCCAGCTCACCGCGAGCTAGTGAGCAGTTCTTC,CASSPRASEQFF
TRBJ2-3,.,TRBV7-8,16,.,TGTGCCAGCAGCCGCGGGGCGGGCACTAGCACAGATACGCAGTATTTT,CASSRGAGTSTDTQYF
TRBJ2-1,.,TRBV7-9,13,.,TGTGCCAGCGGTGGACCCGACGACAATGAGCAGTTCTTC,CASGGPDDNEQFF
TRBJ1-6,.,TRBV28,14,.,TGTGCCAGCAGTTTAACGACCGTAGGTTCACCCCTCCACTTT,CASSLTTVGSPLHF
TRBJ2-7,.,TRBV6-5,13,TRBD1,TGTGCCAGCAGTAAGGGGGCGAGTCACGAGCAGTACTTC,CASSKGASHEQYF
TRBJ2-5,once,TRBV14,16,.,TGTGCCAGCAGCCAAGCGTTAGGCACAGAGCAAGAGACCCAGTACTTC,CASSQALGTEQETQYF
TRBJ2-6,.,TRBV2,12,.,TGTGCCAGCAGTGAATATCCCCCCGTCCTGACTTTC,CASSEYPPVLTF
TRBJ1-1,.,TRBV20-1,12,.,TGCAGTGCTAGTATGGTAGGGGCCGAAGCTTTCTTT,CSASMVGAEAFF
TRBJ2-7,.,TRBV27,13,.,TGTGCCAGCAGTGGAACCGGGTCCTACGAGCAGTACTTC,CASSGTGSYEQYF
TRBJ2-4,.,TRBV19,14,.,TGTGCCAGTAGTGCTCAGGGAGGCAAAAACATTCAGTACTTC,CASSAQGGKNIQYF
TRBJ1-6,.,TRBV6-5,15,.,TGTGCCAGCAGCTCGGGCATTCGGTGGGATTCACCCCTCCACTTT,CASSSGIRWDSPLHF
TRBJ2-7,.,TRBV9,17,TRBD2,TGTGCCAGCAGCGTATCGGCCATCGCTAGCGGGGACTACGAGCAGTACTTC,CASSVSAIASGDYEQYF
TRBJ1-2,many,TRBV12-3/TRBV12-4,12,.,TGTGCCAGCAGTTCAGAAAACTATGGCTACACCTTC,CASSSENYGYTF
TRBJ1-2,few,TRBV15,15,TRBD1,TGTGCCACCAGCAGGGTGGACAGGATTGGGTATGGCTACACCTTC,CATSRVDRIGYGYTF
TRBJ1-6,.,TRBV24-1,16,.,TGTGCCACCAGTGATGCTCGTGGAGGGAATAATTCACCCCTCCACTTT,CATSDARGGNNSPLHF
TRBJ1-6,many,TRBV29-1,12,.,TGCAGCGTCGGGCAGGGCGGAGGACCCCTCCACTTT,CSVGQGGGPLHF